Shown below are 18 T cell receptor beta chains from a single sample sequenced in a study of T cells in Graves' hyperthyroidism and ophthalmopathy. Amplified regions were TCR beta CDR3 sequences from RNA transcripts. First-round RT-PCR of the TCR CDR3 relied on the HTBI primer set. TCRdb re-analysed the multiplex PCR reads in MiXCR, keeping a single row per CDR3 protein. Among 300,000 to 450,000 distinct CDR3 sequences listed, approximately 15% were seen once. Sequencing was carried out using blood. The receptors here all came from a woman aged 55-69 years with Graves' hyperthyroidism.

This clonotype showed up many times. The chain uses TRBV5-1 and TRBJ2-7; D is tentatively TRBD1 or TRBD2 (5 bases each). CDR1 and CDR2 (germline): SGHRS, YFSETQ. V was cut by 0 bases and J by 7 bases, with 14 bases left in between. The CDR3 has 14 residues. CDR3 bases: TGCGCCAGCAGCTTGGGGGGGAACTTCCGGGAGCAGTACTTC. Translating gives CASSLGGNFREQYF.

This clonotype was seen ten or more times. The chain is built from TRBV28 and TRBJ2-6; either TRBD1 or TRBD2 may supply D (7 bases each). Germline V gene sequence: CDR1 MDHEN, CDR2 SYDVKM. Trimming removed 4 bases from V and 0 bases from J, with 13 bases in between. The CDR3 totals 17 residues. The CDR3 sequence is CASSSGGENSGANVLTF. The DNA of the CDR3 is TGTGCCAGCAGTTCAGGGGGGGAGAACTCTGGGGCCAACGTCCTGACTTTC.

This clonotype was counted many times. This chain links TRBV5-1 with TRBJ2-5, with a possible D match to TRBD2 (6 bases). Trimming pared 2 bases from V and 4 bases from J, leaving 18 bases between. The germline gives CDR1 SGHRS, CDR2 YFSETQ. The CDR3 covers 16 residues. This chain's CDR3 is CASSFGGTGVGETQYF. CDR3 DNA: TGCGCCAGCAGCTTCGGCGGGACGGGAGTGGGAGAGACCCAGTACTTC.

This clonotype has ten or more counts. The chain recombines TRBV7-6 with TRBJ2-7, with 8 bases fitting TRBD2. The CDR3 loop spans 15 amino acids. Germline CDR1 is SGHVS and CDR2 is FNYEAQ. V shed 5 bases, J shed 2 bases, and the junction held 8 bases outside the gene matches. For the CDR3, the DNA is TGTGCCAGCAGCCCCGGACTAGCCACTACCTACGAGCAGTACTTC. Its translation is CASSPGLATTYEQYF. The full variable domain, completed using reference TRBV7-6 and TRBJ2-7, is GAGVSQSPRYKVTKRGQDVALRCDPISGHVSLYWYRQALGQGPEFLTYFNYEAQQDKSGLPNDRFSAERPEGSISTLTIQRTEQRDSAMYRCASSPGLATTYEQYFGPGTRLTVT.

This clonotype came up many times. The chain carries TRBV11-2 and TRBJ2-5; 8 nucleotides agree with TRBD2. Per the germline V gene, CDR1 is SGHAT and CDR2 is FQNNGV. The V and J ends lost 5 bases and 1 base, in that order; junction bases with no gene match: 9. This CDR3 spans 16 amino acids. CDR3: CASSRFAGGLQETQYF. The CDR3 region has the DNA TGTGCCAGCAGCCGGTTCGCGGGAGGTCTCCAAGAGACCCAGTACTTC.

This clonotype was counted ten times or more. The chain carries TRBV11-3 and TRBJ1-4; 8 positions agree with TRBD1. V shed 5 bases and J 7 bases; nucleotides not matched to a gene: 9. Germline CDR1 and CDR2: SGHNT and YENEEA. The CDR3 runs to 15 residues. The CDR3 reads CASSLRTGILEKLFF. The CDR3 bases are TGTGCCAGCAGCCTAAGGACAGGGATTCTTGAAAAACTGTTTTTT.

This clonotype was seen only a few times. This sequence joins TRBV15 and TRBJ1-6; 8 bases align to TRBD1. Germline CDR1 reads LNHNV; CDR2 reads YYDKDF (reference sequence). The CDR3 spans 15 residues. V gave up 1 base and J gave up 9 bases; unmatched junction bases: 5. Written as DNA, the CDR3 is TGTGCCACCAGCAGAGCTAGACAGGGGTCTTCACCCCTCCACTTT. The encoded protein is CATSRARQGSSPLHF.

At least ten counts were recorded for this clonotype. The rearrangement links TRBV28 to TRBJ2-5; 8 positions agree with TRBD1. The germline CDR1 and CDR2 sequences are MDHEN and SYDVKM. The junction had 8 bases not matched to a gene; V was cut back by 7 bases and J by 4 bases. The CDR3 consists of 14 residues. DNA for the CDR3: TGTGCCAGCAACGGACAGGGAGTTGGAGAGACCCAGTACTTC. Translated: CASNGQGVGETQYF. The variable domain in full, with the rest retrieved from reference TRBV28 and TRBJ2-5, is DVKVTQSSRYLVKRTGEKVFLECVQDMDHENMFWYRQDPGLGLRLIYFSYDVKMKEKGDIPEGYSVSREKKERFSLILESASTNQTSMYLCASNGQGVGETQYFGPGTRLLVL.

This chain uses TRBV19 with TRBJ2-3; D gene uncertain. Germline CDR1 LNHDA, CDR2 SQIVND (reference sequence). V dropped 7 bases and J dropped 0 bases, with 17 bases sitting between them. The length of the CDR3 is 16 residues. The CDR3 DNA sequence: TGTGCCAGTACCAAATCACAAGGACGAAGCACAGATACGCAGTATTTT. This translates into CASTKSQGRSTDTQYF.

This clonotype occurred many times. This chain connects TRBV11-3 to TRBJ2-1, with D hard to call. The germline CDR1 and CDR2 sequences are SGHNT and YENEEA. Trimming cost V 6 bases and J 0 bases, with 9 bases left between them. This CDR3 is 14 amino acids long. The CDR3 nucleotides read TGTGCCAGCAGGCTGGAGAGCTCCTACAATGAGCAGTTCTTC. Its protein product is CASRLESSYNEQFF.

This clonotype has at least ten counts. The chain employs TRBV5-1 and TRBJ2-7; TRBD2 matches at 8 bases. This CDR3 has 14 residues. The junction had 5 bases not matched to a gene; V was cut back by 3 bases and J by 3 bases. Germline CDR1 reads SGHRS; CDR2 reads YFSETQ. As DNA, the CDR3 is TGCGCCAGCAGCTCGGGGGGACTAGTCTACGAGCAGTACTTC. Its protein product is CASSSGGLVYEQYF.

This clonotype was recorded many times. This chain uses TRBV2 with TRBJ2-7; D gene unclear. Trimming left V 5 bases short and J 2 bases short, with 10 bases between. This CDR3 has 13 amino acids. Per germline, CDR1 SNHLY and CDR2 FYNNEI. CDR3 coding DNA: TGTGCCAGCAGTTCGGCGTTTCCCTACGAGCAGTACTTC. Amino acid sequence: CASSSAFPYEQYF.

In this sample, this clonotype turned up many times. V gene TRBV5-1 combines with J gene TRBJ1-4, with D possibly matching TRBD1 (5 bases). The CDR3 has 15 residues. Germline V lookup: CDR1 SGHRS, CDR2 YFSETQ. V lost 5 bases and J 0 bases, leaving 11 bases between the germline ends. CDR3 region: CASSLTTATNEKLFF. The CDR3 DNA is TGCGCCAGCAGTTTGACGACAGCAACTAATGAAAAACTGTTTTTT. Supplemented by reference TRBV5-1 and TRBJ1-4, the full variable domain reads KAGVTQTPRYLIKTRGQQVTLSCSPISGHRSVSWYQQTPGQGLQFLFEYFSETQRNKGNFPGRFSGRQFSNSRSEMNVSTLELGDSALYLCASSLTTATNEKLFFGSGTQLSVL.

In its sample, this clonotype was seen many times. The rearrangement uses TRBV3-1 and TRBJ1-2, with D possibly matching TRBD1 (5 bases). CDR1 and CDR2 from the germline V gene are LGHDT and YNNKEL (reference sequence). This CDR3 region has 13 residues. V was trimmed by 3 bases and J by 6 bases, leaving 11 bases between them. The CDR3 DNA follows: TGTGCCAGCAGCCAGCTCCAGGGTAATGGCTACACCTTC. Amino acids: CASSQLQGNGYTF. The full variable domain, completed using reference TRBV3-1 and TRBJ1-2, is DTAVSQTPKYLVTQMGNDKSIKCEQNLGHDTMYWYKQDSKKFLKIMFSYNNKELIINETVPNRFSPKSPDKAHLNLHINSLELGDSAVYFCASSQLQGNGYTFGSGTRLTVV.

The table lists this clonotype with many counts. For the CDR3, the DNA is TGTGCCAGCACCGGACAGGGAGGGTATAATTCACCCCTCCACTTT. This sequence encodes CASTGQGGYNSPLHF. The chain has TRBV2 and TRBJ1-6; 8 positions agree with TRBD1. V shed 7 bases and J 4 bases; nucleotides not matched to a gene: 6. The germline CDR1 and CDR2 sequences are SNHLY and FYNNEI. This CDR3 spans 15 amino acids.

Ten or more counts support this clonotype. The chain combines TRBV11-2 with TRBJ2-4; no definite D call. Germline V gene sequence: CDR1 SGHAT, CDR2 FQNNGV. V lost 6 bases, J lost 7 bases, and 13 bases lay in between. CDR3 length equals 13 residues. CDR3 sequence (DNA): TGTGCCAGCAGTTCCCGCCAAGCCAACATTCAGTACTTC. As protein: CASSSRQANIQYF.

This clonotype has a handful of counts. Mismatch with germline at one junction end may stem from a read error. The chain joins TRBV12-3 or TRBV12-4 to TRBJ2-1, with TRBD2 matching over 10 bases. This CDR3 is built from 15 residues. CDR3 protein: CASSLAGASYNEQSF. The DNA of the CDR3 is TGTGCCAGCAGCCTAGCGGGGGCTTCCTACAATGAGCAGTCCTTC.

This clonotype came up many times. This rearrangement joins TRBV6-1 to TRBJ2-7, with 10 bases matching TRBD2. Losses at the gene ends were 9 bases for V and 2 bases for J; bases not matched to a gene: 7. The germline V gene has CDR1 MNHNS and CDR2 SASEGT. The CDR3 extends over 14 amino acids. DNA for the CDR3: TGTGCCAGTTCTACTAGCGGGGCCCCCTACGAGCAGTACTTC. It yields the protein CASSTSGAPYEQYF.